This T cell receptor (beta chain) comes out of a study of T cell responses to AZD1222 COVID-19 vaccine. General observations from the study: Once two AZD1222 doses were given, Spike-specific TCR breadth and depth went up. The donor cohort was predominantly white British with a female majority, and clonal diversity may have been underestimated.

A note on this clone: What it recognizes is unknown.

Germline V gene data show CDR1 as SGHKS and CDR2 as YYEKEE (reference sequence). Trimming removed 4 bases at V and 6 bases at J, with 11 bases between. This CDR3 spans 14 amino acids. This table comes from immunoSEQ multiplex PCR, and its TCRdb copy is limited to in-frame clones, with some not included. The sample holds about 99,000 clones, around nine tenths seen once. Sequenced material: peripheral blood, taken on day 0 of AZD1222 vaccination. V gene TRBV5-5 combines with J gene TRBJ2-6, with D maybe TRBD2 (5 bases). The clonotype originates from an adult in good health. The CDR3 region has the DNA TGTGCCAGCAGCCCGGGGAGCACGGCCAACGTCCTGACTTTC. Its translation is CASSPGSTANVLTF.